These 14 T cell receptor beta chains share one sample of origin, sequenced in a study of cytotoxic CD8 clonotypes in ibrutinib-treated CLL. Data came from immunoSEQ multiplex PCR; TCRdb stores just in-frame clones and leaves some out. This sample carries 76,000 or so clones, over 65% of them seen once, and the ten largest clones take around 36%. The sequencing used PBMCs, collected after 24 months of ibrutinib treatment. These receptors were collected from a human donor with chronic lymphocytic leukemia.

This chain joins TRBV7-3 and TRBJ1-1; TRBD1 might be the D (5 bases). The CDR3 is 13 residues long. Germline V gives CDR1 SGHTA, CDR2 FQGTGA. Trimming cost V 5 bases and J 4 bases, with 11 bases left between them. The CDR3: CASSQVQGTEAFF. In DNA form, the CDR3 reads TGTGCCAGCAGCCAGGTGCAGGGCACTGAAGCTTTCTTT.

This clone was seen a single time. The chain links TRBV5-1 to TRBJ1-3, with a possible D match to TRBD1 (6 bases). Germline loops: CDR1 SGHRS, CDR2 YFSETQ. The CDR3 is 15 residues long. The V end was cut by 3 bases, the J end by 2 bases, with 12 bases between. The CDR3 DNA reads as TGCGCCAGCAGCTGGGGGCAGGCGACTGGAAACACCATATATTTT. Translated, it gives CASSWGQATGNTIYF.

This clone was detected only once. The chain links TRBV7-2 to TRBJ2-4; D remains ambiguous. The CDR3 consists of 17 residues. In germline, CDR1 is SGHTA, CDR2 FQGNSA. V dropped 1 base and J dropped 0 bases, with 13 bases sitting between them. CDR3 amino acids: CASSLEVARVAKNIQYF. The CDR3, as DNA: TGTGCCAGCAGCTTAGAGGTGGCCCGGGTAGCCAAAAACATTCAGTACTTC.

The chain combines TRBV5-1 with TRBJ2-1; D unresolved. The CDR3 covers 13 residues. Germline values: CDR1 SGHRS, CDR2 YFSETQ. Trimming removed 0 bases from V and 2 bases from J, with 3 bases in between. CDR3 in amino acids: CASSLVTYNEQFF. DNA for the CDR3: TGCGCCAGCAGCTTGGTTACCTACAATGAGCAGTTCTTC.

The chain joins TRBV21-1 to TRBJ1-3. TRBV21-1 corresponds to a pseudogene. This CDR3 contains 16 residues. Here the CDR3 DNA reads TGTGCCAGCAGCAAAGGCATCCGGCGGGTCGGAAACACCATATATTTT. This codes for CASSKGIRRVGNTIYF.

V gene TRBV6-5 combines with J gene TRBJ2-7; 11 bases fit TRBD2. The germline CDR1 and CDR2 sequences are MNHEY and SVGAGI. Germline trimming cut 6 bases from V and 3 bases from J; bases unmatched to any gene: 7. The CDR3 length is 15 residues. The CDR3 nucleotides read TGTGCCAGCAGCGACACTAGCGGGAGTCACTACGAGCAGTACTTC. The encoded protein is CASSDTSGSHYEQYF.

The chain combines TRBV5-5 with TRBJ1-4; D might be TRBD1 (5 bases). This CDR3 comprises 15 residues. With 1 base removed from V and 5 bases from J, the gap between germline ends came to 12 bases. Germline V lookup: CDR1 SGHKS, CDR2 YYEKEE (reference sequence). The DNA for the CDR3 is TGTGCCAGCAGCTTGCGTCAGGGACCCAATGAAAAACTGTTTTTT. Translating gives CASSLRQGPNEKLFF.

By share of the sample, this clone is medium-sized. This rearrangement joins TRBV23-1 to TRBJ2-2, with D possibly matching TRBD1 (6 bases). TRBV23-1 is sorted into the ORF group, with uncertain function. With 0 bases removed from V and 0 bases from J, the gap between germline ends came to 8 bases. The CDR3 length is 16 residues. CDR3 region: CASSQSTGSNTGELFF. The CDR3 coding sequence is TGCGCCAGCAGTCAATCGACAGGTTCGAACACCGGGGAGCTGTTTTTT.

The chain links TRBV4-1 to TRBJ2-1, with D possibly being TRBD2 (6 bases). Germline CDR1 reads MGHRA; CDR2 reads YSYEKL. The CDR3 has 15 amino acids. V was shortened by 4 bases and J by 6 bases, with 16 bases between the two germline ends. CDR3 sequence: CASSLRLVASNEQFF. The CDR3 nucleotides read TGCGCCAGCAGCCTAAGACTAGTGGCGTCCAATGAGCAGTTCTTC.

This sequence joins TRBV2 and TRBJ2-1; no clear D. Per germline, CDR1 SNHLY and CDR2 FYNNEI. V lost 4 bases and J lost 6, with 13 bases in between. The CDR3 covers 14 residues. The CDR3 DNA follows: TGTGCCAGCAGTGCCGCGGCGACGGGCAATGAGCAGTTCTTC. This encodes CASSAAATGNEQFF.

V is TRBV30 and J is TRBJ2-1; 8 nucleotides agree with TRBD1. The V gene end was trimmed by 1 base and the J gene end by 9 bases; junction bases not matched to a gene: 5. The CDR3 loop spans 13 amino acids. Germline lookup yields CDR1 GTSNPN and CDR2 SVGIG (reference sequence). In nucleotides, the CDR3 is TGTGCCTGGAGTGGGACAGGGTGGGGTGAGCAGTTCTTC. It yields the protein CAWSGTGWGEQFF.

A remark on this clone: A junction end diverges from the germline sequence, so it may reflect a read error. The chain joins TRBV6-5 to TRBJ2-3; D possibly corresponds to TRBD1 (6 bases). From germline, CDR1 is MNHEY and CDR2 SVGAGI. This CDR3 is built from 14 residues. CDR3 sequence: CASSYRGFTHTQYF. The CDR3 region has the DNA TGTGCCAGCAGTTACAGGGGGTTCACACATACGCAGTATTTT.

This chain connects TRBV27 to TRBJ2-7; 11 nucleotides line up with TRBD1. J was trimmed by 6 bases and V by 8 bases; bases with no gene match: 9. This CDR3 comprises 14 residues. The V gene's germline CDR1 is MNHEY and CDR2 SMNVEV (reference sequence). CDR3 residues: CASRPMGQGVEQYF. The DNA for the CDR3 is TGTGCCAGCCGCCCTATGGGACAGGGGGTCGAGCAGTACTTC.

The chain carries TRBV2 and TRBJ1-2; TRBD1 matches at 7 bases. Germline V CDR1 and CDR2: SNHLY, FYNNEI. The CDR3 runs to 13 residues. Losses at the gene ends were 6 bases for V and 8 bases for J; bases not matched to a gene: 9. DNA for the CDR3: TGTGCCAGCAGCGGTGACAGGGTTGAAGGCTACACCTTC. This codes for CASSGDRVEGYTF.